The 3 T cell receptor beta chains below were found in one sample sequenced in a study of control samples from healthy donors and cancer patients. TCRdb keeps only in-frame clones here, not all; method: immunoSEQ multiplex PCR. The data contain approximately 41,000 clones, 90% to 95% of them seen just once; the ten biggest clones take up 20% to 30%. Input material: blood. Receptors were obtained from a man in his 60s in good health.

This sequence joins TRBV6-6 and TRBJ2-7; no firm D call. Germline CDR1 is MNHNY and CDR2 is SVGAGI (reference sequence). This CDR3 is built from 15 residues. Trimming removed 7 bases from V and 0 bases from J, with 16 bases in between. CDR3 protein: CASTHRERSSYEQYF. CDR3 nucleotide sequence: TGTGCCAGCACCCATAGGGAAAGAAGCTCCTACGAGCAGTACTTC.

This chain uses TRBV18 with TRBJ1-5; no reliable D call. CDR1 is KGHSH and CDR2 is LQKENI in the germline V gene. There are 15 residues in the CDR3. V lost 5 bases, J lost 3 bases, and 14 bases lay in between. The CDR3 reads CASSGGVANNQPQHF. CDR3 bases: TGTGCCAGCTCAGGCGGCGTTGCGAACAATCAGCCCCAGCATTTT. Full variable domain (remainder filled in from reference TRBV18 and TRBJ1-5): NAGVMQNPRHLVRRRGQEARLRCSPMKGHSHVYWYRQLPEEGLKFMVYLQKENIIDESGMPKERFSAEFPKEGPSILRIQQVVRGDSAAYFCASSGGVANNQPQHFGDGTRLSIL.

This clone was counted once. V gene TRBV27 combines with J gene TRBJ1-1; 9 nucleotides match TRBD1. The CDR3 loop spans 15 amino acids. V shed 0 bases and J 4 bases; nucleotides not matched to a gene: 3. The germline V gene has CDR1 MNHEY and CDR2 SMNVEV (reference sequence). CDR3 bases: TGTGCCAGCAGTTTATCGACAGGGGGGCCCACTGAAGCTTTCTTT. This sequence encodes CASSLSTGGPTEAFF.